This record concerns one T cell receptor beta chain sequence. Its antigen is undetermined. The entry originates in a study of cytomegalovirus exposure and HLA in healthy donors. Findings and caveats of the study: In vitro work confirmed that a few CMV-associated chains recognize CMV antigens.

Profiled with immunoSEQ multiplex PCR; TCRdb holds only in-frame clones, not every one. The data hold about 150,000 clones, with 70% to 85% observed a single time. Per germline, CDR1 SGHTA and CDR2 FQGNSA. CDR3 size: 15 residues. V was trimmed by 1 base and J by 5 bases, leaving 14 bases between them. The sequencing input was PBMCs. The gene calls are TRBV7-2 and TRBJ2-5; D may be TRBD1 (6 bases). The sequence came from a man under 40 in good health and CMV-seropositive. CDR3 bases: TGTGCCAGCAGCTTAGAGTGGGCAGGGGACGAGACCCAGTACTTC. Translating it yields CASSLEWAGDETQYF.